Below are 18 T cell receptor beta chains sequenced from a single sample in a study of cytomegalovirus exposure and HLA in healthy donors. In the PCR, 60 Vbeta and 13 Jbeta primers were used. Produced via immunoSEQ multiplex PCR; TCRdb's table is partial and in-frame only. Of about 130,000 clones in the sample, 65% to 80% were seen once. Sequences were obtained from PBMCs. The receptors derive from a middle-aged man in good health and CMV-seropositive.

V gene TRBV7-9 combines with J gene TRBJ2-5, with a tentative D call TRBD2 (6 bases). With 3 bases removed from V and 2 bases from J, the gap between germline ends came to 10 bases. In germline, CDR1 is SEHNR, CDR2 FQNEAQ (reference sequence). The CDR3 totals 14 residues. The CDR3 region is CASSLDYLQETQYF. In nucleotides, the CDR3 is TGTGCCAGCAGCTTGGACTACCTTCAAGAGACCCAGTACTTC. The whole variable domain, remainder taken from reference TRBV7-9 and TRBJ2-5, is DTGVSQNPRHKITKRGQNVTFRCDPISEHNRLYWYRQTLGQGPEFLTYFQNEAQLEKSRLLSDRFSAERPKGSFSTLEIQRTEQGDSAMYLCASSLDYLQETQYFGPGTRLLVL.

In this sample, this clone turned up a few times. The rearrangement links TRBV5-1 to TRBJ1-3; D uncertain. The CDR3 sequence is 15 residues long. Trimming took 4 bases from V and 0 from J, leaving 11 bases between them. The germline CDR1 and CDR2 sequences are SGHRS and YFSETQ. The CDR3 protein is CASSAAPSSGNTIYF. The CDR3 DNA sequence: TGCGCCAGCAGCGCCGCCCCGAGCTCTGGAAACACCATATATTTT.

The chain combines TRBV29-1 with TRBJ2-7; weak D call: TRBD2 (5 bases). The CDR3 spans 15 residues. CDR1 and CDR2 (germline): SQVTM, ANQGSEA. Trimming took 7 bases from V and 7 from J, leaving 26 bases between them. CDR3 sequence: CSALRAAGPLGEQYF. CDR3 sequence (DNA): TGCAGCGCCCTGCGGGCCGCCGGCCCTTTAGGAGAGCAGTACTTC.

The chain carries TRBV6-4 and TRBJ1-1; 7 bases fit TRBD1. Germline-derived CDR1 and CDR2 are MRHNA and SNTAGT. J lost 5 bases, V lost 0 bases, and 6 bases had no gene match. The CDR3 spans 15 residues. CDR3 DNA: TGTGCCAGCAGTGACTCGAAGGGGGCATGGACTGAAGCTTTCTTT. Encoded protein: CASSDSKGAWTEAFF.

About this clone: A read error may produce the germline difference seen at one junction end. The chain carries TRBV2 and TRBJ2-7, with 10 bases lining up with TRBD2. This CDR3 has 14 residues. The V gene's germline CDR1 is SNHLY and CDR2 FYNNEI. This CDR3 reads CASSSGRASHEQYF. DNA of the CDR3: TGTGCCAGCAGCAGCGGGAGGGCCTCCCACGAGCAGTACTTC.

The CDR3 is CASSLSAGLSNSIQYF. The DNA of the CDR3 is TGTGCCAGCAGCTTGTCGGCGGGGTTGTCTAATAGCATTCAGTACTTC. The V gene is TRBV5-4, the J gene TRBJ2-4; perhaps TRBD2 as D (6 bases). In germline, CDR1 is SGHNT, CDR2 YYREEE (reference sequence). Trimming pared 1 base from V and 9 bases from J, leaving 20 bases between. The CDR3 totals 16 residues.

The CDR3 sequence is CATAVGLAAIYEQYF. CDR3 sequence (DNA): TGTGCCACAGCAGTTGGACTAGCGGCTATCTACGAGCAGTACTTC. V usage is TRBV6-1 and J usage is TRBJ2-7; TRBD2 matches at 10 bases. The germline CDR1 and CDR2 sequences are MNHNS and SASEGT. This CDR3 has 15 amino acids. The V gene end was trimmed by 10 bases and the J gene end by 3 bases; junction bases not matched to a gene: 12.

The chain's CDR3 is CASSLRGRTMPGANVLTF. The DNA for the CDR3 is TGTGCCAGCAGCTTAAGGGGGCGAACTATGCCCGGGGCCAACGTCCTGACTTTC. The chain links TRBV7-7 to TRBJ2-6; TRBD1 matches at 7 bases. Germline loops: CDR1 SSHAT, CDR2 FNYEAQ (reference sequence). Unmatched junction bases numbered 11, after V lost 2 bases and J lost 4 bases. CDR3 length: 18 residues.

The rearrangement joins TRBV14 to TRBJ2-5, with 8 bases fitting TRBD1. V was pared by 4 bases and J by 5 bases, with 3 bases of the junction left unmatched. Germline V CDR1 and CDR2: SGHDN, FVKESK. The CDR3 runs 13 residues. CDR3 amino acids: CASSRNRGETQYF. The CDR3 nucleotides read TGTGCCAGCAGCCGAAACAGGGGGGAGACCCAGTACTTC.

CDR3 nucleotides: TGTGCAAGTCGCCCCGACAGGGGGGGTACCTCTGGAAACACCATATATTTT. Residues: CASRPDRGGTSGNTIYF. This sequence joins TRBV12-2 and TRBJ1-3; the table gives TRBD1 as D, unverified against the DNA. TRBV12-2 is a recognized pseudogene. The CDR3 extends over 17 amino acids.

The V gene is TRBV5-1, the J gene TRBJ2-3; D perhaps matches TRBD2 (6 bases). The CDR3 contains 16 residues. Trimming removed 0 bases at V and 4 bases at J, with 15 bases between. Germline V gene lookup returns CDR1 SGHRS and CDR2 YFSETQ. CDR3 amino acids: CASSLVGLSPSDTQYF. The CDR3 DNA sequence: TGCGCCAGCAGCTTGGTTGGACTAAGTCCCTCAGATACGCAGTATTTT.

CDR3 sequence (DNA): TGTGCCAGCAGCTTATATGCAGGGCTTGAGTCCTACGAGCAGTACTTC. Residues: CASSLYAGLESYEQYF. The V call is TRBV11-2, the J call TRBJ2-7; D may be TRBD1 (5 bases). The CDR3 contains 16 residues. CDR1 is SGHAT, CDR2 FQNNGV, per germline. V dropped 2 bases and J dropped 1 base, with 15 bases sitting between them.

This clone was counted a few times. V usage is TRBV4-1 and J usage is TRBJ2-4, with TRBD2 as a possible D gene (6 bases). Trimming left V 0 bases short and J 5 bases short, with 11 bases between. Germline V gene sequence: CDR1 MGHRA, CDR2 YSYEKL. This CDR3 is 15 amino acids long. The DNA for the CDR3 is TGCGCCAGCAGCCAAGAAGCGGGTACCCAAAACATTCAGTACTTC. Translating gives CASSQEAGTQNIQYF.

CDR3 sequence reads: CASNEGGRDTGELFF. Written as DNA, the CDR3 is TGTGCCAGCAACGAGGGGGGGAGGGACACCGGGGAGCTGTTTTTT. The chain combines TRBV6-4 with TRBJ2-2; TRBD2 might be the D (7 bases). This CDR3 has 15 amino acids. Per the germline V gene, CDR1 is MRHNA and CDR2 is SNTAGT. V gave up 7 bases and J gave up 3 bases, with 15 bases separating them.

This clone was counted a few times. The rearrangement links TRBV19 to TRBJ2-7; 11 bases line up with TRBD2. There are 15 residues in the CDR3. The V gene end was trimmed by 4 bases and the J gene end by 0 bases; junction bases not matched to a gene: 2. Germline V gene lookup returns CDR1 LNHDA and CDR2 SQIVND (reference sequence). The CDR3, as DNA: TGTGCCAGTAGTAGTCTAGCGGGAGGCTCCTACGAGCAGTACTTC. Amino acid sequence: CASSSLAGGSYEQYF. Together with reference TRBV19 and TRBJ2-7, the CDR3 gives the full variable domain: DGGITQSPKYLFRKEGQNVTLSCEQNLNHDAMYWYRQDPGQGLRLIYYSQIVNDFQKGDIAEGYSVSREKKESFPLTVTSAQKNPTAFYLCASSSLAGGSYEQYFGPGTRLTVT.

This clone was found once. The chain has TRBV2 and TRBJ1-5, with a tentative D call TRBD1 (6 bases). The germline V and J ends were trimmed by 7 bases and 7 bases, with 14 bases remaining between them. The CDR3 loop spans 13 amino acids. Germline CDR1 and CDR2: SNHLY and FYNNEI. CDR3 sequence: CASTLTGYQPQHF. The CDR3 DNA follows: TGTGCCAGCACACTTACAGGGTACCAGCCCCAGCATTTT.

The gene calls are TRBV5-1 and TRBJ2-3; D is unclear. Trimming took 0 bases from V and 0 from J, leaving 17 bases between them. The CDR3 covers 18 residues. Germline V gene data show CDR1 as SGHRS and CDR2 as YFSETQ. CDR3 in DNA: TGCGCCAGCAGCTTGGTGGGTCTACGGCAGACTAGCACAGATACGCAGTATTTT. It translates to CASSLVGLRQTSTDTQYF.

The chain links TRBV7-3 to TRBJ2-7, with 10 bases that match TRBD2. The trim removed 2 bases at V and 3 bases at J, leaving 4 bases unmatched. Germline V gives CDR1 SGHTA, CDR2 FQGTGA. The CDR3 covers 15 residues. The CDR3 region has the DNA TGTGCCAGCAGCTTACGGGCTAGCGGGAGCTACGAGCAGTACTTC. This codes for CASSLRASGSYEQYF.